This record concerns one TCR beta chain sequence. The junction had 6 bases not matched to a gene; V was cut back by 0 bases and J by 5 bases. This CDR3 region has 15 residues. In germline, CDR1 is SGHRS, CDR2 YFSETQ. These data belong to a study of blood T cell repertoires in COVID-19. Repertoires were generated with immunoSEQ multiplex PCR, while TCRdb's copy carries only in-frame clones and drops some. This sample yields approximately 170,000 clones, of which less than 90% are seen a single time; about 8% belongs to the top ten. This receptor was obtained from a woman aged 45-59 years who had recovered from COVID-19. Sequenced material: PBMCs or T cells enriched from blood (not recorded which). The gene calls are TRBV5-1 and TRBJ2-7, with 9 bases aligning to TRBD1. Here the CDR3 DNA reads TGCGCCAGCAGCTTGGGGGGACAGGGAGGAAACGAGCAGTACTTC. This encodes CASSLGGQGGNEQYF.